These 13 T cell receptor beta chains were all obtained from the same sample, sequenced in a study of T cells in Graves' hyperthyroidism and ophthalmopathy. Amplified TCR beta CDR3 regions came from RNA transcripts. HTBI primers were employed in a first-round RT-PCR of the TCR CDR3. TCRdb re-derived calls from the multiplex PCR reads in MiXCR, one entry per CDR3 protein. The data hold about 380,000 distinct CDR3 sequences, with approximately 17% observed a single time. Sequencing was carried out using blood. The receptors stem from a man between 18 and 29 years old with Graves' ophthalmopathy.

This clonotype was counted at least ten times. The CDR3 DNA is TGTGCCAGCAGCCGTCTCCAGGATACGCAGTATTTT. Protein sequence: CASSRLQDTQYF. The genes are TRBV3-1 and TRBJ2-3; no clear D. Germline V CDR1 and CDR2: LGHDT, YNNKEL (reference sequence). With 4 bases removed from V and 6 bases from J, the gap between germline ends came to 8 bases. This CDR3 has 12 residues.

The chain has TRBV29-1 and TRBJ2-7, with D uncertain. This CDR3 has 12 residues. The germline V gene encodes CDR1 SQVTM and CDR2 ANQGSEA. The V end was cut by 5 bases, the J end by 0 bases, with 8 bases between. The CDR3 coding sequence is TGCAGCGTTCTTTCCCACTCCTACGAGCAGTACTTC. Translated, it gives CSVLSHSYEQYF.

CDR3 region: CASGLPPGQAEVETQYF. DNA for the CDR3: TGTGCTAGTGGTTTGCCCCCGGGGCAGGCTGAGGTAGAGACCCAGTACTTC. V is TRBV12-5 and J is TRBJ2-5; TRBD1 or TRBD2 may be the D gene (5 bases each). Germline CDR1 and CDR2: LGHNT and FRNRAP. CDR3 size: 17 residues. V lost 2 bases to trimming and J lost 4 bases, with 20 bases between them.

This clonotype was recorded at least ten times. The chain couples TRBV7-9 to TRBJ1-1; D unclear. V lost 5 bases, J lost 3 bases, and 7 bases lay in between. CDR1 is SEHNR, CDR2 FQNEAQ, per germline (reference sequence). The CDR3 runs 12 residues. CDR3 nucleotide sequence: TGTGCCAGCAGCCTGGGATACACTGAAGCTTTCTTT. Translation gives CASSLGYTEAFF.

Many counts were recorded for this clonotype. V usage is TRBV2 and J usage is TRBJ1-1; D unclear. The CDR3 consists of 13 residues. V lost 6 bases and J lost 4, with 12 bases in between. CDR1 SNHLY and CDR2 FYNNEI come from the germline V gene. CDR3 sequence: CASSRRVGTEAFF. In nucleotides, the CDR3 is TGTGCCAGCAGCCGCCGGGTTGGCACTGAAGCTTTCTTT.

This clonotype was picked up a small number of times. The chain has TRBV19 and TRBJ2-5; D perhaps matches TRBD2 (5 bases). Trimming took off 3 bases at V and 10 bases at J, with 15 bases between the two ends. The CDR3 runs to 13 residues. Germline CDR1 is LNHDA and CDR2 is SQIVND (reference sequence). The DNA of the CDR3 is TGTGCCAGTAGTATGGAGCCGCCTCGGGACCAGTACTTC. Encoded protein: CASSMEPPRDQYF.

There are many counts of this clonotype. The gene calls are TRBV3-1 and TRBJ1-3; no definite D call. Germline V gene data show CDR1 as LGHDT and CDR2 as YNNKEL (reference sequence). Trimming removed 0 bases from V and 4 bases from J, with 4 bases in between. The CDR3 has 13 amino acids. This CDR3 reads CASSQDWGNTIYF. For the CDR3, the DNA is TGTGCCAGCAGCCAAGATTGGGGAAACACCATATATTTT.

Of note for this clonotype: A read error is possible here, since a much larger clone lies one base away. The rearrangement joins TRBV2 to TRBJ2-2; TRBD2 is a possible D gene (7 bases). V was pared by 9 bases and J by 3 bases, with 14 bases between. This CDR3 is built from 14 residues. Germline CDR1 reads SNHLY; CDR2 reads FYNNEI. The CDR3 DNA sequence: TGTGCCAGGGGGGGGGCCAGTGACACCGGGGAGCTGTTTTTT. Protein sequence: CARGGASDTGELFF. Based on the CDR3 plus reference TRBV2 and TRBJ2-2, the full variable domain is EPEVTQTPSHQVTQMGQEVILRCVPISNHLYFYWYRQILGQKVEFLVSFYNNEISEKSEIFDDQFSVERPDGSNFTLKIRSTKLEDSAMYFCARGGASDTGELFFGEGSRLTVL.

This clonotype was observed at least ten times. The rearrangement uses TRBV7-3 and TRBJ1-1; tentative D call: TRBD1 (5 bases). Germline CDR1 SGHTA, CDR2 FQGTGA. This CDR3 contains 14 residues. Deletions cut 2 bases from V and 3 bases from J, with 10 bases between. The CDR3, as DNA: TGTGCCAGCAGCTTACAGGGTAGAGACACTGAAGCTTTCTTT. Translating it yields CASSLQGRDTEAFF. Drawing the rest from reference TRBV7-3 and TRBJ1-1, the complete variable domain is GAGVSQTPSNKVTEKGKYVELRCDPISGHTALYWYRQSLGQGPEFLIYFQGTGAADDSGLPNDRFFAVRPEGSVSTLKIQRTERGDSAVYLCASSLQGRDTEAFFGQGTRLTVV.

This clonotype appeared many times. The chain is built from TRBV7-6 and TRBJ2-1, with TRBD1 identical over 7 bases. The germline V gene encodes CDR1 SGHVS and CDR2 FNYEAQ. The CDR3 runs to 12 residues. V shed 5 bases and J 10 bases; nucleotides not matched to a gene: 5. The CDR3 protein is CASSLQGLEQFF. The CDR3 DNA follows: TGTGCCAGCAGCCTACAGGGGCTAGAGCAGTTCTTC.

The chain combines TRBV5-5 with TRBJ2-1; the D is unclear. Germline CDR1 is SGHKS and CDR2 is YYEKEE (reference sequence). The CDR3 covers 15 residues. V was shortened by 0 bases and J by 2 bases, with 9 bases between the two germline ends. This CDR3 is CASSLDKGTYNEQFF. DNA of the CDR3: TGTGCCAGCAGCTTGGACAAGGGAACCTACAATGAGCAGTTCTTC.

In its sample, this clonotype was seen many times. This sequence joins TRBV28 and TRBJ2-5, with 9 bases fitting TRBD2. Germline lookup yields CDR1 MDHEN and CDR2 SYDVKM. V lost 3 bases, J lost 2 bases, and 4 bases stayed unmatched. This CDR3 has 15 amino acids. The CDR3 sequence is CASSLVAGAQETQYF. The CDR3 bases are TGTGCCAGCAGTTTGGTAGCGGGGGCACAAGAGACCCAGTACTTC. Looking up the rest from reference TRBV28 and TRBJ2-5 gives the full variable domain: DVKVTQSSRYLVKRTGEKVFLECVQDMDHENMFWYRQDPGLGLRLIYFSYDVKMKEKGDIPEGYSVSREKKERFSLILESASTNQTSMYLCASSLVAGAQETQYFGPGTRLLVL.

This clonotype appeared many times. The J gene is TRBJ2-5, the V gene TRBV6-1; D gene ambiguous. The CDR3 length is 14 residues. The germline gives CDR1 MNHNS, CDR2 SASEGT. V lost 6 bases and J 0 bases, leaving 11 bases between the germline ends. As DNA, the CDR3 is TGTGCCAGCAGACCCACAGTGTACCAAGAGACCCAGTACTTC. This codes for CASRPTVYQETQYF.